A selection of T cell receptor beta chains follows, all from one sample in a study of early T cells in non-severe SARS-CoV-2 infection. TCRdb itself ran the 5' RACE reads through MiXCR, one entry per CDR3 protein. Of about 40,000 distinct CDR3 sequences listed, about 5.9% are singletons. Sequencing was performed on whole blood, taken at baseline. These receptors originate from an adult who was a healthcare worker with PCR-confirmed SARS-CoV-2 infection or an uninfected control (not recorded which). The CDR3 runs from the conserved cysteine through the conserved F or W. The D gene is left open where the match is weak. The listing skips clone size in some rows; elsewhere it reads once, few, many or a size class.

d_gene,j_gene,abundance,v_gene,CDR3nt,CDR3aa
.,TRBJ2-7,many,TRBV11-3,TGTGCCAGCAGTTCACCACCGGGGGAGCAGTACTTC,CASSSPPGEQYF
.,TRBJ2-6,many,TRBV11-2,TGTGCCAGCAGCTTCTCTGGGGCCAACGTCCTGACTTTC,CASSFSGANVLTF
.,TRBJ1-2,many,TRBV7-3,TGTGCCAGCAGCTCAGGGACTGCGAATGGCTACACCTTC,CASSSGTANGYTF
.,TRBJ2-1,many,TRBV11-3,TGTGCCAGCAGCTTAAATGGGGGTGAGCAGTTCTTC,CASSLNGGEQFF
.,TRBJ2-6,.,TRBV12-3/TRBV12-4,TGTGCCAGCAGTTCAAACCTGGGCTCTGGGGCCAACGTCCTGACTTTC,CASSSNLGSGANVLTF
.,TRBJ1-5,many,TRBV7-8,TGTGCCAGCAGCTTAAACCGGGGCTCATATACCCAAGGGATATGTTGCAATCAGCCCCAGCATTTT,CASSLNRGSYTQGICCNQPQHF
.,TRBJ2-1,.,TRBV7-2,TGTGCCAGCAGCCCTGACTCCTACCGAAAGCAGTTCTTC,CASSPDSYRKQFF
.,TRBJ1-6,.,TRBV18,TGTGCCAGCTCACCACGGAACTCCTATAATTCACCCCTCCACTTT,CASSPRNSYNSPLHF
TRBD2,TRBJ2-1,many,TRBV28,TGTGCCAGCAGTTTAAGAGCGGGGGGGCCCAACAATGAGCAGTTCTTC,CASSLRAGGPNNEQFF
.,TRBJ2-5,many,TRBV2,TGTGCCAGCAAGATCCGGGGGAACCAAGAGACCCAGTACTTC,CASKIRGNQETQYF
.,TRBJ1-6,many,TRBV7-2,TGTGCCAGCAGCCACGACAGTTCACCCCTCCACTTT,CASSHDSSPLHF
TRBD1,TRBJ2-3,.,TRBV30,TGTGCCTGGGGTAAGACAGGGGCAATCACAGATACGCAGTATTTT,CAWGKTGAITDTQYF
.,TRBJ1-1,few,TRBV30,TGTGCCTGGAGTGTACGAGGGACTGAAGCTTTCTTT,CAWSVRGTEAFF
.,TRBJ1-2,once,TRBV29-1,TGCAGCGTTGCCGCAGGGGATGGCTACACCTTC,CSVAAGDGYTF
.,TRBJ2-3,few,TRBV5-4,TGTGCCAGCAGCTTGGTTGGACAGACATATGCGTATTTT,CASSLVGQTYAYF
.,TRBJ1-1,.,TRBV5-1,TGCGCCAGCAGCTTGGGAGGGAGAGAAGCTTTCTTT,CASSLGGREAFF
TRBD2,TRBJ2-1,many,TRBV12-3/TRBV12-4,TGTGCCAGCAGTGGCTCGGGACTAAAGAGCAATGAGCAGTTCTTC,CASSGSGLKSNEQFF
TRBD1,TRBJ2-1,.,TRBV7-6,TGTGCCAGCAGCTACAGGGGGCTAACCTACAATGAGCAGTTCTTC,CASSYRGLTYNEQFF
.,TRBJ2-2,many,TRBV6-6,TGTGCCAGCAGTAGGACAGCCGGGGAGCTGTTTTTT,CASSRTAGELFF
TRBD2,TRBJ2-2,many,TRBV24-1,TGTGCCACCAGAGCGGGAACCGCGAACACCGGGGAGCTGTTTTTT,CATRAGTANTGELFF
TRBD1,TRBJ1-1,many,TRBV20-1,TGCAGTGCTAGTGACAGGGACACTGAAGCTTTCTTT,CSASDRDTEAFF
.,TRBJ2-4,.,TRBV6-1,TGTGCCAGCAGTGAGCCTAGAAACATTCAGTACTTC,CASSEPRNIQYF
.,TRBJ2-5,.,TRBV7-2,TGTGCCAGCAGCCCCTACGGGTACCAAGAGACCCAGTACTTC,CASSPYGYQETQYF
.,TRBJ1-5,many,TRBV20-1,TGCAGTGCCCGCAGGGATAGCAATCAGCCCCAGCATTTT,CSARRDSNQPQHF
TRBD1,TRBJ2-5,many,TRBV7-2,TGTGCCAGCAGCTGGACAGGGGTCCGGGAGACCCAGTACTTC,CASSWTGVRETQYF
TRBD2,TRBJ2-3,many,TRBV28,TGTGCCAGCAGTCCCCACCGGGGGGGAGCAGATACGCAGTATTTT,CASSPHRGGADTQYF
.,TRBJ2-3,many,TRBV7-6,TGTGCCAGCAGCCTCGGTTTGGAGCCAGATACGCAGTATTTT,CASSLGLEPDTQYF
.,TRBJ2-6,.,TRBV7-9,TGTGCCAGCAGCTTAACCGACAGGCCCTCAGGGGCCAACGTCCTGACTTTC,CASSLTDRPSGANVLTF